These 20 T cell receptor beta chains originate from one sample sequenced in a study of shared clonotypes between healthy human individuals. Libraries were prepared by immunoSEQ multiplex PCR; TCRdb keeps only in-frame clonotypes and omits some of them. The sample includes 400,000 to 600,000 clones, 75% to 80% seen only once; the top ten take 9.5% to 15%. Sequenced sample: PBMCs. The receptors stem from a woman in her forties in good health. Some clones in this sample may be carry-over from other donors' samples.

This clone was observed a single time. The chain recombines TRBV19 with TRBJ2-7; D is possibly TRBD1 (5 bases). There are 15 residues in the CDR3. V was pared by 2 bases and J by 0 bases, with 11 bases between. The germline CDR1 and CDR2 sequences are LNHDA and SQIVND (reference sequence). CDR3: CASSIQGFSSYEQYF. DNA for the CDR3: TGTGCCAGTAGTATACAGGGTTTCAGCTCCTACGAGCAGTACTTC.

The chain joins TRBV13 to TRBJ2-3; TRBD2 matches at 14 bases. The CDR3 extends over 19 amino acids. In germline, CDR1 is PRHDT, CDR2 FYEKMQ (reference sequence). V was clipped by 5 bases and J by 6 bases; unmatched bases: 16. The CDR3 is CASSPPQRLAGGPSDTQYF. CDR3 DNA: TGTGCCAGCAGCCCACCCCAACGACTAGCGGGAGGGCCCTCGGATACGCAGTATTTT.

This clone was counted many times. The V call is TRBV2, the J call TRBJ1-6; tentatively, D is TRBD1 (6 bases). Germline V gene sequence: CDR1 SNHLY, CDR2 FYNNEI. V dropped 6 bases and J dropped 0 bases, with 24 bases sitting between them. The CDR3 spans 20 residues. The CDR3 sequence: CASRGLTTGPGGSYNSPLHF. The CDR3 DNA reads TGTGCCAGCAGGGGATTGACGACAGGTCCTGGGGGCTCCTATAATTCACCCCTCCACTTT.

The chain is built from TRBV29-1 and TRBJ2-3; D gene ambiguous. The V end lost 0 bases, the J end lost 7 bases, and 8 bases lay between the germline ends. Germline-derived CDR1 and CDR2 are SQVTM and ANQGSEA. The CDR3 runs to 12 residues. Here the CDR3 reads CSVEDPQNTQYF. In nucleotides, the CDR3 is TGCAGCGTTGAAGATCCCCAGAATACGCAGTATTTT.

The J gene is TRBJ1-2, the V gene TRBV14; D gene unclear. V gave up 4 bases and J gave up 0 bases, with 12 bases separating them. The germline V gene has CDR1 SGHDN and CDR2 FVKESK. The CDR3 loop spans 15 amino acids. CDR3 sequence (DNA): TGTGCCAGCAGCCTGCGACCGACGGCTAACTATGGCTACACCTTC. This translates into CASSLRPTANYGYTF.

The chain combines TRBV6-4 with TRBJ1-1, with 7 positions matching TRBD1. Trimming took 3 bases from V and 11 from J; bases not matched to a gene: 12. The CDR3 is 14 residues long. Germline V CDR1 and CDR2: MRHNA, SNTAGT. The DNA for the CDR3 is TGTGCCAGCAGTGAGCAGACAGGGTATGGAATTGCTTTCTTT. Its protein product is CASSEQTGYGIAFF.

The chain links TRBV4-2 to TRBJ2-1; 12 nucleotides agree with TRBD2. The V segment lost 6 bases and the J segment 4 bases; nucleotides outside the gene matches: 4. The germline CDR1 and CDR2 sequences are LGHNA and YNFKEQ. This CDR3 is built from 15 residues. The CDR3 loop is CASSLLAGGYNEQFF. The CDR3, as DNA: TGTGCCAGCAGTCTCCTAGCGGGGGGGTACAATGAGCAGTTCTTC.

The chain employs TRBV7-9 and TRBJ2-7; D gene unclear. Trimming shortened V by 0 bases and J by 2 bases, and 8 bases separated the two germline ends. Germline CDR1 reads SEHNR; CDR2 reads FQNEAQ (reference sequence). The CDR3 has 14 amino acids. CDR3 in DNA: TGTGCCAGCAGCTTAGCGGGCGTAACCTACGAGCAGTACTTC. It is translated as CASSLAGVTYEQYF.

The chain uses TRBV7-3 and TRBJ1-1; unclear D gene. CDR3 size: 13 residues. The germline V gene encodes CDR1 SGHTA and CDR2 FQGTGA. Trimming removed 5 bases at V and 7 bases at J, with 14 bases between. CDR3 nucleotides: TGTGCCAGCAGCCAGGACCCACTTGGTGAAGCTTTCTTT. It translates to CASSQDPLGEAFF.

The chain uses TRBV5-1 and TRBJ2-2; 7 bases are shared with TRBD1. With V trimmed by 3 bases and J by 1 base, 0 bases remained unmatched. CDR1 SGHRS and CDR2 YFSETQ come from the germline V gene. The CDR3 has 14 amino acids. CDR3 coding DNA: TGCGCCAGCAGCTACAGGGGGAACACCGGGGAGCTGTTTTTT. Its translation: CASSYRGNTGELFF.

This clone came up a few times. The chain employs TRBV5-1 and TRBJ2-7; TRBD1 agrees at 12 bases. The germline V gene has CDR1 SGHRS and CDR2 YFSETQ. The CDR3 runs to 13 residues. V gave up 4 bases and J gave up 6 bases; unmatched junction bases: 2. Here the CDR3 reads CASSGTGGSEQYF. CDR3 DNA: TGCGCCAGCAGCGGGACAGGGGGCAGCGAGCAGTACTTC.

This chain links TRBV6-6 with TRBJ2-1; 10 nucleotides agree with TRBD1. Germline lookup yields CDR1 MNHNY and CDR2 SVGAGI (reference sequence). This CDR3 has 15 residues. Unmatched junction bases numbered 13, after V lost 6 bases and J lost 11 bases. The CDR3 loop reads CASSPGTGATLQQFF. The CDR3, as DNA: TGTGCCAGCAGCCCCGGGACAGGGGCCACCCTGCAGCAGTTCTTC.

With respect to this clone: The same CDR3 can be traced to other DNA sequences in this sample. The chain has TRBV9 and TRBJ2-2; TRBD1 is a possible D gene (6 bases). CDR3 length: 14 amino acids. Germline CDR1 and CDR2: SGDLS and YYNGEE. Trimming left V 0 bases short and J 3 bases short, with 6 bases between. The CDR3 loop reads CASSVAGDTGELFF. Here the CDR3 DNA reads TGTGCCAGCAGCGTAGCAGGGGACACCGGGGAGCTGTTTTTT.

The V call is TRBV7-9, the J call TRBJ2-3; D ambiguous. Germline CDR1 SEHNR, CDR2 FQNEAQ (reference sequence). This CDR3 contains 14 residues. The V end lost 5 bases, the J end lost 0 bases, and 9 bases lay between the germline ends. The CDR3 reads CASSPEGSTDTQYF. Here the CDR3 DNA reads TGTGCCAGCAGCCCGGAAGGCAGCACAGATACGCAGTATTTT. Full variable domain (outside the CDR3, taken from reference TRBV7-9 and TRBJ2-3): DTGVSQNPRHKITKRGQNVTFRCDPISEHNRLYWYRQTLGQGPEFLTYFQNEAQLEKSRLLSDRFSAERPKGSFSTLEIQRTEQGDSAMYLCASSPEGSTDTQYFGPGTRLTVL.

This clone was counted once. This chain links TRBV7-9 with TRBJ1-5; D uncertain. The V and J ends lost 4 bases and 5 bases respectively, with 9 bases between them. In germline, CDR1 is SEHNR, CDR2 FQNEAQ (reference sequence). CDR3 length: 13 amino acids. This CDR3 is CASSSHIYQPQHF. The CDR3 DNA reads as TGTGCCAGCAGCTCCCATATTTATCAGCCCCAGCATTTT. The variable domain in full, with the rest retrieved from reference TRBV7-9 and TRBJ1-5, is DTGVSQNPRHKITKRGQNVTFRCDPISEHNRLYWYRQTLGQGPEFLTYFQNEAQLEKSRLLSDRFSAERPKGSFSTLEIQRTEQGDSAMYLCASSSHIYQPQHFGDGTRLSIL.

The chain joins TRBV19 to TRBJ2-5; D remains ambiguous. Trimming stripped 1 base from V and 5 bases from J, with 11 bases between. The length of the CDR3 is 14 residues. Germline CDR1 reads LNHDA; CDR2 reads SQIVND (reference sequence). In DNA, the CDR3 is TGTGCCAGTAGTATAGTAGGGAAGGGCGAGACCCAGTACTTC. Translation: CASSIVGKGETQYF.

This chain joins TRBV27 and TRBJ2-4, with 7 positions matching TRBD1. Germline CDR1 and CDR2: MNHEY and SMNVEV (reference sequence). V was pared by 4 bases and J by 4 bases, with 1 base of the junction left unmatched. This CDR3 spans 13 amino acids. CDR3 DNA: TGTGCCAGCAGTTGGACAGGAAAAAACATTCAGTACTTC. It is translated as CASSWTGKNIQYF.

This clone has only one observation. The J gene is TRBJ2-1, the V gene TRBV11-3; 9 positions match TRBD2. The CDR3 is 17 amino acids. Unmatched junction bases numbered 11, after V lost 5 bases and J lost 3 bases. The germline gives CDR1 SGHNT, CDR2 YENEEA. The CDR3 DNA reads as TGTGCCAGCAGCCCTCGGACTAGCGTCGAGAACTACAATGAGCAGTTCTTC. This translates into CASSPRTSVENYNEQFF.

This chain connects TRBV7-7 to TRBJ2-1; 7 bases are shared with TRBD1. Germline loops: CDR1 SSHAT, CDR2 FNYEAQ (reference sequence). V gave up 3 bases and J gave up 10 bases; unmatched junction bases: 6. CDR3 length: 13 residues. The CDR3 region has the DNA TGTGCCAGCAGCTTGGCGGTGACAGGGGAGCAGTTCTTC. This translates into CASSLAVTGEQFF.

This clone was seen a handful of times. The junction departs from germline at one end; a sequencing error may be responsible. The J gene is TRBJ1-5, the V gene TRBV2, with D perhaps matching TRBD1 (6 bases). The germline CDR1 and CDR2 sequences are SNHLY and FYNNEI. CDR3 length: 14 amino acids. DNA of the CDR3: TGTGACAGCAGTGAACAGGGTAGCAATCAGCCCCAGCATTTT. Residues: CDSSEQGSNQPQHF.